The sequence of this T cell receptor beta chain was determined in a study of T cell responses to AZD1222 COVID-19 vaccine. This table comes from immunoSEQ multiplex PCR, and its TCRdb copy is limited to in-frame clones, with some not included. The table has under 200,000 clones, around nine tenths seen once. Germline lookup yields CDR1 MNHEY and CDR2 SVGAGI. V was pared by 0 bases and J by 7 bases, with 10 bases between. The CDR3 consists of 14 residues. V is TRBV6-5 and J is TRBJ2-1; maybe TRBD1 (6 bases). This clonotype originated in an adult who received the AZD1222 COVID-19 vaccine. The material sequenced was peripheral blood, taken 28 days after the second AZD1222 dose. CDR3 residues: CASSYSQRGNEQFF. CDR3 coding DNA: TGTGCCAGCAGTTACTCCCAGAGGGGGAATGAGCAGTTCTTC.